Below are 4 T cell receptor beta chains sequenced from a single sample in a study of molecular identifiers for immune sequencing clone quantification. TCRdb re-analysed the PCR reads in MiXCR, keeping a single row per CDR3 protein. This table holds about 510,000 distinct CDR3 sequences, around 23% found once. The sample was naive CD8+ T cells from blood, with Jurkat cell RNA spiked in. As to subset: FACS-sorted CD8+CD4-CCR7+CD45RA+ naive T cells. All receptors come from a human donor in good health. Some libraries in this study had Jurkat cell RNA spiked in.

This chain connects TRBV12-3 or TRBV12-4 to TRBJ2-2; maybe TRBD2 (6 bases). Deletions cut 10 bases from V and 5 bases from J, with 20 bases between. The CDR3 sequence is 15 residues long. This CDR3 reads CATPRTGGKTGELFF. As DNA, the CDR3 is TGTGCCACCCCGCGGACTGGCGGGAAGACCGGGGAGCTGTTTTTT.

This clonotype came up many times. This chain links TRBV19 with TRBJ1-4; tentatively, D is TRBD1 (5 bases). CDR1 and CDR2 from the germline V gene are LNHDA and SQIVND (reference sequence). There are 14 residues in the CDR3. Trimming stripped 11 bases from V and 0 bases from J, with 13 bases between. CDR3 DNA sequence: TGTGCCTCAAGTACGACAGCAACTAATGAAAAACTGTTTTTT. Translated, it gives CASSTTATNEKLFF.

Comments on this clonotype: Since a much larger clone is just one base distant, this may be a read error. The rearrangement links TRBV29-1 to TRBJ1-2; 7 bases are a match to TRBD1. The V segment lost 7 bases and the J segment 0 bases; nucleotides outside the gene matches: 14. The CDR3 has 16 amino acids. The germline V gene has CDR1 SQVTM and CDR2 ANQGSEA. The CDR3 bases are TGCAGCGCCGACCCCGACACAGGGGAAGCTAACTATGGCTACACCTTC. Translating gives CSADPDTGEANYGYTF.

This clonotype was seen only a few times. The DNA of the CDR3 is TGCGCCAGCAGCCACTACCCACCGCGACAGGGGGTCTGGGCCTACGAGCAGTACTTC. Amino acids: CASSHYPPRQGVWAYEQYF. The chain carries TRBV5-1 and TRBJ2-7, with 9 bases fitting TRBD1. J was trimmed by 2 bases and V by 4 bases; bases with no gene match: 19. The CDR3 has 19 amino acids. In germline, CDR1 is SGHRS, CDR2 YFSETQ. Together with reference TRBV5-1 and TRBJ2-7, the CDR3 gives the full variable domain: KAGVTQTPRYLIKTRGQQVTLSCSPISGHRSVSWYQQTPGQGLQFLFEYFSETQRNKGNFPGRFSGRQFSNSRSEMNVSTLELGDSALYLCASSHYPPRQGVWAYEQYFGPGTRLTVT.